Each of the 30 T cell receptor beta chains below was sequenced from the same sample in a study of blood T cells in healthy people across ages. The use of a sample-barcoded 5' primer and a J-beta primer mix characterized a second PCR of about 7 to 12 cycles. In TCRdb, the 5' RACE reads were re-called with MiXCR into one record per CDR3 protein. Counted here are roughly 1,100,000 distinct CDR3 sequences, under 30% occurring once; the ten biggest clones make up approximately 0.79%. These same data were also listed under a study on T cells of mothers and their children.

The specimen was blood. Receptor source: a girl aged 2 to 10 in good health.

This clonotype showed up many times. This chain uses TRBV9 with TRBJ2-1; possibly TRBD2 for D (7 bases). Germline V gives CDR1 SGDLS, CDR2 YYNGEE. CDR3 length equals 12 residues. V lost 4 bases to trimming and J lost 10 bases, with 12 bases between them. For the CDR3, the DNA is TGTGCCAGCAGCCTACAGGGAGGGGAGCAGTTCTTC. This encodes CASSLQGGEQFF.

The rearrangement uses TRBV7-2 and TRBJ2-5; D gene unclear. From germline, CDR1 is SGHTA and CDR2 FQGNSA. This CDR3 region has 15 residues. Trimming took 2 bases from V and 2 from J, leaving 12 bases between them. The CDR3 region is CASSLQTAVQETQYF. The CDR3 DNA sequence: TGTGCCAGCAGCTTACAAACAGCCGTGCAAGAGACCCAGTACTTC.

This chain connects TRBV5-1 to TRBJ2-7; the match to TRBD1 covers 7 bases. This CDR3 has 14 residues. Germline loops: CDR1 SGHRS, CDR2 YFSETQ. With V trimmed by 0 bases and J by 3 bases, 3 bases remained unmatched. CDR3 protein: CASSLDRTGYEQYF. In nucleotides, the CDR3 is TGCGCCAGCAGCTTGGATCGGACAGGCTACGAGCAGTACTTC.

The chain employs TRBV10-3 and TRBJ2-1, with D perhaps matching TRBD2 (5 bases). The CDR3 runs to 12 residues. Germline CDR1 and CDR2: ENHRY and SYGVKD. V was shortened by 8 bases and J by 9 bases, with 14 bases between the two germline ends. The CDR3 loop reads CAIGPLAFEQFF. As DNA, the CDR3 is TGTGCCATCGGACCTTTAGCGTTTGAGCAGTTCTTC.

This clonotype was counted between two and nine times. The genes are TRBV20-1 and TRBJ2-1, with 8 bases that match TRBD2. The CDR3 has 14 amino acids. Germline trimming cut 1 base from V and 2 bases from J; bases unmatched to any gene: 1. In germline, CDR1 is DFQATT, CDR2 SNEGSKA (reference sequence). In DNA, the CDR3 is TGCAGTGCTAGAGGAGCGGGGGCCTACAATGAGCAGTTCTTC. Its protein product is CSARGAGAYNEQFF.

This clonotype was counted between two and nine times. The CDR3 reads CAGAGDYTDTQYF. CDR3 DNA sequence: TGTGCCGGGGCCGGGGATTACACAGATACGCAGTATTTT. The V gene is TRBV10-3, the J gene TRBJ2-3; D tentatively reads TRBD1 or TRBD2 (5 bases each). Trimming left V 11 bases short and J 2 bases short, with 14 bases between. Germline CDR1 reads ENHRY; CDR2 reads SYGVKD. The CDR3 contains 13 residues.

This clonotype was detected many times. The germline gene is not matched at one end of the junction; a read error may be the cause. The rearrangement uses TRBV11-2 and TRBJ2-3; no clear D gene. The CDR3 is made up of 11 amino acids. Germline lookup yields CDR1 SGHAT and CDR2 FQNNGV. The CDR3 spells CASSYADTQYF. The CDR3 DNA reads as TGCGCCAGCAGCTACGCAGATACGCAGTATTTT.

The chain recombines TRBV7-9 with TRBJ1-4; no reliable D call. Germline V gene lookup returns CDR1 SEHNR and CDR2 FQNEAQ (reference sequence). The CDR3 is 15 amino acids. Trimming stripped 4 bases from V and 0 bases from J, with 9 bases between. CDR3 sequence (DNA): TGTGCCAGCAGCTCTCATACCGCAACTAATGAAAAACTGTTTTTT. Translated, it gives CASSSHTATNEKLFF.

The chain links TRBV11-1 to TRBJ2-2, with D possibly being TRBD1 or TRBD2 (5 bases each). Germline assignment: CDR1 SGHAT and CDR2 FQDESV (reference sequence). There are 13 residues in the CDR3. V was pared by 3 bases and J by 6 bases, with 8 bases between. CDR3: CASSLGESGELFF. The CDR3 DNA sequence: TGTGCCAGCAGCTTGGGGGAGTCCGGGGAGCTGTTTTTT. Complete variable domain (other parts from reference TRBV11-1 and TRBJ2-2): EAEVAQSPRYKITEKSQAVAFWCDPISGHATLYWYRQILGQGPELLVQFQDESVVDDSQLPKDRFSAERLKGVDSTLKIQPAELGDSAMYLCASSLGESGELFFGEGSRLTVL.

This chain uses TRBV6-6 with TRBJ2-3; perhaps TRBD2 as D (6 bases). Trimming cost V 5 bases and J 0 bases, with 15 bases left between them. The CDR3 has 16 amino acids. Germline V gives CDR1 MNHNY, CDR2 SVGAGI (reference sequence). The CDR3, as DNA: TGTGCCAGCAGTCCGAGGGGTCTAGCGAGCACAGATACGCAGTATTTT. Its translation is CASSPRGLASTDTQYF.

The table lists this clonotype with a few counts. The genes are TRBV28 and TRBJ2-5; tentative D call: TRBD2 (6 bases). Germline V gene sequence: CDR1 MDHEN, CDR2 SYDVKM. This CDR3 has 11 residues. With 6 bases removed from V and 10 bases from J, the gap between germline ends came to 12 bases. Here the CDR3 DNA reads TGTGCCAGCAGCCGCCCGGGGGACCAGTACTTC. Its protein product is CASSRPGDQYF. Drawing the rest from reference TRBV28 and TRBJ2-5, the complete variable domain is DVKVTQSSRYLVKRTGEKVFLECVQDMDHENMFWYRQDPGLGLRLIYFSYDVKMKEKGDIPEGYSVSREKKERFSLILESASTNQTSMYLCASSRPGDQYFGPGTRLLVL.

The sample holds a few counts of this clonotype. This chain uses TRBV10-3 with TRBJ2-1; possible D gene TRBD1, 6 bases. Looked up from germline, CDR1 is ENHRY and CDR2 is SYGVKD. V lost 6 bases and J 5 bases, leaving 11 bases between the germline ends. The CDR3 runs 13 residues. The chain's CDR3 is CAISGTQNNEQFF. CDR3 bases: TGTGCCATCAGCGGGACACAGAACAATGAGCAGTTCTTC.

V gene TRBV18 combines with J gene TRBJ1-2; D gene uncertain. Per germline, CDR1 KGHSH and CDR2 LQKENI. V gave up 8 bases and J gave up 4 bases, with 17 bases separating them. This CDR3 region has 14 residues. The CDR3 coding sequence is TGTGCCAGCACCCTGGGATGGGAGCGCTATGGCTACACCTTC. This translates into CASTLGWERYGYTF. Drawing the rest from reference TRBV18 and TRBJ1-2, the complete variable domain is NAGVMQNPRHLVRRRGQEARLRCSPMKGHSHVYWYRQLPEEGLKFMVYLQKENIIDESGMPKERFSAEFPKEGPSILRIQQVVRGDSAAYFCASTLGWERYGYTFGSGTRLTVV.

The chain links TRBV25-1 to TRBJ2-1, with no clear D. The CDR3 contains 11 residues. CDR1 and CDR2 (germline): MGHDK, SYGVNS. The ends were cut back, 1 base at V and 10 bases at J, with 5 bases in the middle. DNA of the CDR3: TGTGCCAGCAGTGAATTTGACGAGCAGTTCTTC. It is translated as CASSEFDEQFF.

The rearrangement joins TRBV12-3 or TRBV12-4 to TRBJ2-3; D might be TRBD2 (6 bases). The CDR3 is 14 residues long. V was shortened by 3 bases and J by 1 base, with 8 bases between the two germline ends. CDR3 amino acids: CASSLAGCTDTQYF. The CDR3 nucleotides read TGTGCCAGCAGTTTGGCGGGATGCACAGATACGCAGTATTTT.

The chain couples TRBV25-1 to TRBJ1-2; D might be TRBD1 (6 bases). In germline, CDR1 is MGHDK, CDR2 SYGVNS. This CDR3 spans 16 amino acids. V lost 6 bases and J lost 0, with 17 bases in between. The CDR3 protein is CASSENNREANYGYTF. In DNA, the CDR3 is TGTGCCAGCAGCGAGAACAACAGGGAAGCTAACTATGGCTACACCTTC.

The chain carries TRBV5-1 and TRBJ2-1; no reliable D call. Trimming took off 2 bases at V and 3 bases at J, with 15 bases between the two ends. Germline V lookup: CDR1 SGHRS, CDR2 YFSETQ. The CDR3 runs 16 residues. The CDR3 is CASSFLRNSNYNEQFF. The CDR3, as DNA: TGCGCCAGCAGCTTCTTACGGAACAGTAACTACAATGAGCAGTTCTTC.

Concerning this clonotype: Since no conserved phenylalanine or tryptophan closes the CDR3, a read error is the likely cause. The DNA is omitted, as the CDR3 cannot be located on it reliably, and the CDR3 follows TCRdb's listing. The rearrangement uses TRBV29-1 and TRBJ1-2; the table's D call TRBD1 went unverified against the DNA. Germline CDR1 is SQVTM and CDR2 is ANQGSEA. The CDR3 contains 12 residues when both ends are counted. This CDR3 reads CSVVRGAYGCTI.

This clonotype was observed a handful of times. This rearrangement joins TRBV12-3 or TRBV12-4 to TRBJ2-5; TRBD1 or TRBD2 may be the D gene (6 bases each). The CDR3 loop spans 14 amino acids. V shed 2 bases and J shed 5 bases, with 12 bases lying between them. This chain's CDR3 is CASSLRRRGETQYF. In nucleotides, the CDR3 is TGTGCCAGCAGTTTAAGGAGGAGGGGGGAGACCCAGTACTTC.

In its sample, this clonotype was seen many times. The CDR3 DNA follows: TGTGCCAGCAGTTTAAACGACATCTCCTATGGCTACACCTTC. Protein: CASSLNDISYGYTF. The chain has TRBV12-3 or TRBV12-4 and TRBJ1-2; D ambiguous. This CDR3 contains 14 residues. Trimming removed 2 bases at V and 4 bases at J, with 11 bases between.

The chain combines TRBV7-3 with TRBJ2-5, with TRBD2 matching 10 bases. The DNA end is more similar to TRBJ2-1, so the J call may be wrong. Germline loops: CDR1 SGHTA, CDR2 FQGTGA. The CDR3 contains 16 residues. The CDR3 DNA sequence: TGTGCCAGCAGCTTAGTGGCTAGCGGGGGCCCCGTTGAGCAGTTCTTC. This gives the protein CASSLVASGGPVEQFF.

This clonotype was observed a handful of times. CDR3 sequence reads: CATSRTSGTYNEQFF. The CDR3 DNA reads as TGTGCCACCAGCAGAACTAGCGGGACCTACAATGAGCAGTTCTTC. The gene calls are TRBV15 and TRBJ2-1, with TRBD2 matching 10 bases. V was pared by 2 bases and J by 2 bases, with 0 bases of the junction left unmatched. Germline loops: CDR1 LNHNV, CDR2 YYDKDF (reference sequence). This CDR3 is built from 15 residues.

This clonotype was seen only a few times. The V call is TRBV6-2 or TRBV6-3, the J call TRBJ2-6; D may be TRBD1 (6 bases). Trimming pared 5 bases from V and 2 bases from J, leaving 13 bases between. The CDR3 length is 16 residues. Looked up from germline, CDR1 is MNHEY and CDR2 is SVGEGT. The CDR3 bases are TGTGCCAGCAGTCCCCTACAGGGACCTGGGGCCAACGTCCTGACTTTC. This sequence encodes CASSPLQGPGANVLTF.

The chain combines TRBV28 with TRBJ2-3; D tentatively fits TRBD1 or TRBD2 (5 bases each). In germline, CDR1 is MDHEN, CDR2 SYDVKM. The CDR3 covers 13 residues. Deletions cut 9 bases from V and 2 bases from J, with 12 bases between. This chain's CDR3 is CASGDGNTDTQYF. The CDR3 DNA reads as TGTGCCAGTGGGGACGGCAACACAGATACGCAGTATTTT.

This sequence joins TRBV4-3 and TRBJ2-7; D may be TRBD1 (5 bases). V shed 0 bases and J shed 1 base, with 10 bases lying between them. This CDR3 has 15 amino acids. The germline CDR1 and CDR2 sequences are LGHNA and YSLEER. CDR3 nucleotides: TGCGCCAGCAGCCAAGATAGGGGCAGGTCCTACGAGCAGTACTTC. This encodes CASSQDRGRSYEQYF.

The chain is built from TRBV6-5 and TRBJ1-4, with D perhaps matching TRBD1 (5 bases). The CDR3 totals 14 residues. Per germline, CDR1 MNHEY and CDR2 SVGAGI. The germline V and J ends were trimmed by 8 bases and 3 bases, with 13 bases remaining between them. Here the CDR3 DNA reads TGTGCCAGCGGTCGGGCAGGGCCTAATGAAAAACTGTTTTTT. Translated, it gives CASGRAGPNEKLFF.

The V call is TRBV10-3, the J call TRBJ2-1; a weak D match, TRBD2 (6 bases). CDR1 and CDR2 (germline): ENHRY, SYGVKD. Trimming shortened V by 8 bases and J by 8 bases, and 19 bases separated the two germline ends. This CDR3 is built from 14 residues. The CDR3 protein is CAIGARRAQYEQFF. The CDR3 DNA reads TGTGCCATCGGGGCGAGGAGGGCTCAATATGAGCAGTTCTTC.

The rearrangement joins TRBV12-5 to TRBJ2-5; no reliable D call. V was pared by 3 bases and J by 2 bases, with 4 bases between. CDR1 and CDR2 from the germline V gene are LGHNT and FRNRAP. This CDR3 is built from 12 residues. CDR3 sequence: CASGFGQETQYF. The CDR3 bases are TGTGCTAGTGGTTTCGGACAAGAGACCCAGTACTTC. Full variable domain (remainder filled in from reference TRBV12-5 and TRBJ2-5): DARVTQTPRHKVTEMGQEVTMRCQPILGHNTVFWYRQTMMQGLELLAYFRNRAPLDDSGMPKDRFSAEMPDATLATLKIQPSEPRDSAVYFCASGFGQETQYFGPGTRLLVL.

This clonotype has just a few counts. The junction departs from germline at one end; a sequencing error may be responsible. The chain couples TRBV6-2 or TRBV6-3 to TRBJ2-5; D is possibly TRBD2 (5 bases). The closer fit of TRBJ2-1 to the DNA end suggests the J call may be wrong. Per germline, CDR1 MNHEY and CDR2 SVGEGT. The CDR3 spans 11 residues. In DNA form, the CDR3 reads TGTGGCAGCAGTTTTAGCGATGAGCAGTTCTTC. This gives the protein CGSSFSDEQFF.

The CDR3 region is CASSGGQIQETQYF. The CDR3 DNA reads TGCGCCAGCAGCGGTGGGCAAATACAAGAGACCCAGTACTTC. This chain uses TRBV5-1 with TRBJ2-5; D remains unclear. V lost 4 bases to trimming and J lost 2 bases, with 12 bases between them. Germline V gene sequence: CDR1 SGHRS, CDR2 YFSETQ. CDR3 length: 14 residues.